The text below deals with one T cell receptor (beta chain). What it recognizes is unknown. In TCRdb, the RT-PCR reads were re-called with MiXCR into one record per CDR3 protein. The sample shows roughly 700,000 distinct CDR3 sequences, more than 11% of them seen only once. This sample was taken from a study of response to subunit inactivated influenza vaccine. The J segment lost 5 bases and the V segment lost 5 bases, leaving 6 bases of the junction unmatched. Germline values: CDR1 MDHEN, CDR2 SYDVKM. The CDR3 has 13 amino acids. Study-level findings and limits: The authors put forward the suggestion that each seasonal influenza vaccination may bring in only a limited number of new T cells.

Sequenced material: PBMCs from blood, taken 14 to 15 days before vaccination. The chain is built from TRBV28 and TRBJ2-7, with TRBD1 matching 7 bases. The sequence was obtained from a man aged 50 to 60 who received an inactivated influenza vaccine. The CDR3 DNA follows: TGTGCCAGCAGTAAACAGGGGCGGCACGAGCAGTACTTC. This codes for CASSKQGRHEQYF. Supplemented by reference TRBV28 and TRBJ2-7, the full variable domain reads DVKVTQSSRYLVKRTGEKVFLECVQDMDHENMFWYRQDPGLGLRLIYFSYDVKMKEKGDIPEGYSVSREKKERFSLILESASTNQTSMYLCASSKQGRHEQYFGPGTRLTVT.